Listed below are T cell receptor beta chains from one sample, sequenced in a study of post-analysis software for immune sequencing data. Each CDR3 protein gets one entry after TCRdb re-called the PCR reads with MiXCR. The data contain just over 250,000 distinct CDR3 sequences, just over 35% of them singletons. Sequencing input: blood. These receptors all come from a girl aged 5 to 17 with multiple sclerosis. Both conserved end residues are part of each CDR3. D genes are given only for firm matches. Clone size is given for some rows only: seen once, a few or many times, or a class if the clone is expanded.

CDR3nt: TGTGCCAGCACCCACCCCAAGCGGGGGGCCAAGAGCTCCTACGAGCAGTACTTC; CDR3aa: CASTHPKRGAKSSYEQYF; v_gene: TRBV6-1; abundance: many; j_gene: TRBJ2-7; d_gene: TRBD2
CDR3nt: TGTGCCAACAGCCCCCGGACAGGGAAGAACACTGAAGCTTTCTTT; CDR3aa: CANSPRTGKNTEAFF; v_gene: TRBV9; abundance: NA; j_gene: TRBJ1-1; d_gene: TRBD1
CDR3nt: TGTGCCAGCAGCTTGACGGGGGGCCATCCGGACATTCAGTACTTC; CDR3aa: CASSLTGGHPDIQYF; v_gene: TRBV7-2; abundance: NA; j_gene: TRBJ2-4; d_gene: NA
CDR3nt: TGTGCCAGCAGCCGAGGGCGGACCTCCTTTCAAGAGACCCAGTACTTC; CDR3aa: CASSRGRTSFQETQYF; v_gene: TRBV7-8; abundance: medium-sized; j_gene: TRBJ2-5; d_gene: NA
CDR3nt: TGTGCCAGCAGTTTAGGGAGCGGCACCGGGGAGCTGTTTTTT; CDR3aa: CASSLGSGTGELFF; v_gene: TRBV12-3/TRBV12-4; abundance: few; j_gene: TRBJ2-2; d_gene: NA
CDR3nt: TGTGCCAGCAGCTACAGAACCGGGGCGGGTGACACTGAAGCTTTCTTT; CDR3aa: CASSYRTGAGDTEAFF; v_gene: TRBV11-2; abundance: NA; j_gene: TRBJ1-1; d_gene: NA
CDR3nt: TGTGCCAGCAGCTTAGCGTCTAGCACCTACAATGAGCAGCTCTTC; CDR3aa: CASSLASSTYNEQLF; v_gene: TRBV7-2; abundance: NA; j_gene: TRBJ2-1; d_gene: NA
CDR3nt: TGCAGTGGCAGAGTTGGTCAGGAGACCCAGTACTTC; CDR3aa: CSGRVGQETQYF; v_gene: TRBV20-1; abundance: once; j_gene: TRBJ2-5; d_gene: NA
CDR3nt: TGCAGCGTTGGCGGTGGGGGGAACACTGAAGCTTTCTTT; CDR3aa: CSVGGGGNTEAFF; v_gene: TRBV29-1; abundance: NA; j_gene: TRBJ1-1; d_gene: NA
CDR3nt: TGTGTCAGCAGCTTACTAGTCGGGACCTACTACGAGCAGTACTTC; CDR3aa: CVSSLLVGTYYEQYF; v_gene: TRBV7-2; abundance: NA; j_gene: TRBJ2-7; d_gene: NA
CDR3nt: TGCAGTGAGAGGGGAACTAGCGGTTTCACAGATACGCAGTATTTT; CDR3aa: CSERGTSGFTDTQYF; v_gene: TRBV20-1; abundance: many; j_gene: TRBJ2-3; d_gene: TRBD2
CDR3nt: TGTGCCAGCAGCTTGTACGGGGGCGGGAATGAAAAACTGTTTTTT; CDR3aa: CASSLYGGGNEKLFF; v_gene: TRBV5-5; abundance: many; j_gene: TRBJ1-4; d_gene: NA
CDR3nt: TGTGCCAGCAGTGATTTATACGATGACAGGGGCCAAGAGACCCAGTACTTC; CDR3aa: CASSDLYDDRGQETQYF; v_gene: TRBV25-1; abundance: many; j_gene: TRBJ2-5; d_gene: TRBD1
CDR3nt: TGTGCCATCAGTCCCCGAGGGGGTACAACCGGGGCCAACGTCCTGACTTTC; CDR3aa: CAISPRGGTTGANVLTF; v_gene: TRBV10-3; abundance: NA; j_gene: TRBJ2-6; d_gene: NA
CDR3nt: TGCGCCAGCAGCGTGGGACAGGGCCCTTCTGAAGCTTTCTTT; CDR3aa: CASSVGQGPSEAFF; v_gene: TRBV5-1; abundance: NA; j_gene: TRBJ1-1; d_gene: TRBD1
CDR3nt: TGTGCCAGCAGTCCCCTGCCGACAGACCTTAACACTGAAGCTTTCTTT; CDR3aa: CASSPLPTDLNTEAFF; v_gene: TRBV27; abundance: few; j_gene: TRBJ1-1; d_gene: NA
CDR3nt: TGTGCCAGCAGTTTACCACGGCTAACCAATGAGCAGTTCTTC; CDR3aa: CASSLPRLTNEQFF; v_gene: TRBV7-9; abundance: many; j_gene: TRBJ2-1; d_gene: NA
CDR3nt: TGTGCCAGCTCACCTCCCCTCCCAGAGACCCAGTACTTC; CDR3aa: CASSPPLPETQYF; v_gene: TRBV18; abundance: few; j_gene: TRBJ2-5; d_gene: NA
CDR3nt: TGTGCCAGCAGCATGAGAGGGGTGGGGAGTTCCTACAATGAGCAGTTCTTC; CDR3aa: CASSMRGVGSSYNEQFF; v_gene: TRBV9; abundance: many; j_gene: TRBJ2-1; d_gene: NA
CDR3nt: TGCAGCGTTGGGGATTCCTCTGGGGCCAACGTCCTGACTTTC; CDR3aa: CSVGDSSGANVLTF; v_gene: TRBV29-1; abundance: many; j_gene: TRBJ2-6; d_gene: NA
CDR3nt: TGCAGTGCCCCACTAGCGGGCCTAACCTACGAGCAGTACTTC; CDR3aa: CSAPLAGLTYEQYF; v_gene: TRBV20-1; abundance: few; j_gene: TRBJ2-7; d_gene: TRBD2
CDR3nt: TGTGCCAGCAGCCCCGCGACTAGCTTAATACACAATGAGCAGTTCTTC; CDR3aa: CASSPATSLIHNEQFF; v_gene: TRBV7-3; abundance: NA; j_gene: TRBJ2-1; d_gene: TRBD2
CDR3nt: TGCGCCAGCAGCTTGGGAAACAATCCCAACACTGAAGCTTTCTTT; CDR3aa: CASSLGNNPNTEAFF; v_gene: TRBV5-1; abundance: NA; j_gene: TRBJ1-1; d_gene: NA
CDR3nt: TGTGCCAGCAGCTCGAGGGGACTTACCACAGATACGCAGTATTTT; CDR3aa: CASSSRGLTTDTQYF; v_gene: TRBV7-3; abundance: NA; j_gene: TRBJ2-3; d_gene: NA
CDR3nt: TGTGCCAGCAGAGGGATCTCTGGGGCCAACGTCCTGACTTTC; CDR3aa: CASRGISGANVLTF; v_gene: TRBV12-3/TRBV12-4; abundance: many; j_gene: TRBJ2-6; d_gene: NA
CDR3nt: TGCAGTGCTAGCCCCCCCCGCGGACAAGGAATACAAGAGACCCAGTACTTC; CDR3aa: CSASPPRGQGIQETQYF; v_gene: TRBV20-1; abundance: once; j_gene: TRBJ2-5; d_gene: NA
CDR3nt: TGCGCCAGCAGCCAAGATCGGGACAGAGGGAACACCGGGGAGCTGTTTTTT; CDR3aa: CASSQDRDRGNTGELFF; v_gene: TRBV4-1; abundance: NA; j_gene: TRBJ2-2; d_gene: TRBD1
CDR3nt: TGTGCCACCCAGAAACTGGGGGGCTACACCTTC; CDR3aa: CATQKLGGYTF; v_gene: TRBV7-2; abundance: many; j_gene: TRBJ1-2; d_gene: NA
CDR3nt: TGCGCCAGCAGCTTCGAGGGGCACTATGGCTACACCTTC; CDR3aa: CASSFEGHYGYTF; v_gene: TRBV5-1; abundance: NA; j_gene: TRBJ1-2; d_gene: NA
CDR3nt: TGTGCCAGCAGCCATGGTTCAGGCGCCACTGAAGCTTTCTTT; CDR3aa: CASSHGSGATEAFF; v_gene: TRBV3-1; abundance: once; j_gene: TRBJ1-1; d_gene: NA
CDR3nt: TGCGCCAGCAGCCCCGGGGGAACTAATGAAAAACTGTTTTTT; CDR3aa: CASSPGGTNEKLFF; v_gene: TRBV4-1; abundance: many; j_gene: TRBJ1-4; d_gene: NA
CDR3nt: TGTGCCAGCAGTTTATCCGGATTCACTGAAGCTTTCTTT; CDR3aa: CASSLSGFTEAFF; v_gene: TRBV27; abundance: few; j_gene: TRBJ1-1; d_gene: NA
CDR3nt: TGTGCCAGCAGTCCCCGGGGACTCTCAACAGATACGCAGTATTTT; CDR3aa: CASSPRGLSTDTQYF; v_gene: TRBV12-3/TRBV12-4; abundance: NA; j_gene: TRBJ2-3; d_gene: NA
CDR3nt: TGCGCCAGCAGCTTGGATCGTTCGGAAGCTTTCTTT; CDR3aa: CASSLDRSEAFF; v_gene: TRBV5-1; abundance: many; j_gene: TRBJ1-1; d_gene: NA
CDR3nt: TGTGCCGGCAGTTTTCTGGGAACAGATACGCAGTATTTT; CDR3aa: CAGSFLGTDTQYF; v_gene: TRBV12-3/TRBV12-4; abundance: NA; j_gene: TRBJ2-3; d_gene: NA
CDR3nt: TGTGCCAGCAGCCCCCCGGGACACGTAATCCCCTACGAGCAGTACTTC; CDR3aa: CASSPPGHVIPYEQYF; v_gene: TRBV11-1; abundance: once; j_gene: TRBJ2-7; d_gene: NA
CDR3nt: TGCAGTGCTCTCCTACATCCGTACGAGCAGTACTTC; CDR3aa: CSALLHPYEQYF; v_gene: TRBV20-1; abundance: few; j_gene: TRBJ2-7; d_gene: NA
CDR3nt: TGCAGTGCCCGGGATAGGCGGAGCCGCAATGAGCAGTTCTTC; CDR3aa: CSARDRRSRNEQFF; v_gene: TRBV20-1; abundance: once; j_gene: TRBJ2-1; d_gene: NA
CDR3nt: TGTGCCAGCAACGAGGGCGGAAATTCACCCCTTCACTTT; CDR3aa: CASNEGGNSPLHF; v_gene: TRBV9; abundance: NA; j_gene: TRBJ1-6; d_gene: NA
CDR3nt: TGCAGCGAGGGGCCGACCGGGAACACTGAAGCTTTCTTT; CDR3aa: CSEGPTGNTEAFF; v_gene: TRBV29-1; abundance: many; j_gene: TRBJ1-1; d_gene: NA
CDR3nt: TGTGCCAGCAGCGTAGGGACAGGCGATTCCTACGAGCAGTACTTC; CDR3aa: CASSVGTGDSYEQYF; v_gene: TRBV9; abundance: NA; j_gene: TRBJ2-7; d_gene: TRBD1
CDR3nt: TGTGCCAGCAGTCCAGGGGGCCCCTATGGCTACACCTTC; CDR3aa: CASSPGGPYGYTF; v_gene: TRBV12-3/TRBV12-4; abundance: few; j_gene: TRBJ1-2; d_gene: TRBD1
CDR3nt: TGCAGTGCTAGAGAGGGGGGAGGTCGAGAAAAACTGTTTTTT; CDR3aa: CSAREGGGREKLFF; v_gene: TRBV20-1; abundance: few; j_gene: TRBJ1-4; d_gene: NA
CDR3nt: TGTGCCAGCAGCTTATACGTCTCGGGCAGGCAACTTGAAGCTTTCTTT; CDR3aa: CASSLYVSGRQLEAFF; v_gene: TRBV5-5; abundance: few; j_gene: TRBJ1-1; d_gene: NA
CDR3nt: TGTGCCAGCAGTTTGGACCCAAAGCCGGGACAGGAGAACTATGGCTACACCTTC; CDR3aa: CASSLDPKPGQENYGYTF; v_gene: TRBV12-3/TRBV12-4; abundance: many; j_gene: TRBJ1-2; d_gene: TRBD1
CDR3nt: TGCAGTGCTAGGATAGCCCGGGACACCGGGCGCACTGAAGCTTTCTTT; CDR3aa: CSARIARDTGRTEAFF; v_gene: TRBV20-1; abundance: NA; j_gene: TRBJ1-1; d_gene: NA
CDR3nt: TGCAGTGCTGGATCTAGCGGGGGGGCGGGCACAGATACGCAGTATTTT; CDR3aa: CSAGSSGGAGTDTQYF; v_gene: TRBV20-1; abundance: NA; j_gene: TRBJ2-3; d_gene: TRBD2
CDR3nt: TGTGCCAGCAGCCAACTTTACACTGAAGCTTTCTTT; CDR3aa: CASSQLYTEAFF; v_gene: TRBV14; abundance: NA; j_gene: TRBJ1-1; d_gene: NA
CDR3nt: TGCGCCAGCAGCCCCCGACAGGAGACTACTAGCACAGATACGCAGTATTTT; CDR3aa: CASSPRQETTSTDTQYF; v_gene: TRBV4-1; abundance: many; j_gene: TRBJ2-3; d_gene: NA
CDR3nt: TGTGCCAGCAGCACCACTAGGCGGGACAGGGATCCAGATACGCAGTATTTT; CDR3aa: CASSTTRRDRDPDTQYF; v_gene: TRBV7-9; abundance: NA; j_gene: TRBJ2-3; d_gene: TRBD1
CDR3nt: TGTGCCGGCAGGCCCACAGGGGGCGGCGGCGCCGGGGAGCTGTTTTTT; CDR3aa: CAGRPTGGGGAGELFF; v_gene: TRBV7-2; abundance: NA; j_gene: TRBJ2-2; d_gene: TRBD1
CDR3nt: TGTGCCATCAGACAGGACGGTAATGAGCAGTACTTC; CDR3aa: CAIRQDGNEQYF; v_gene: TRBV10-3; abundance: NA; j_gene: TRBJ2-5; d_gene: NA
CDR3nt: TGTGCCAGCAGCAAAGCGAAGGGGGTGGCTCACTATGGCTACACCTTC; CDR3aa: CASSKAKGVAHYGYTF; v_gene: TRBV21-1; abundance: NA; j_gene: TRBJ1-2; d_gene: NA
CDR3nt: TGCAGTGCCCCCAACCCCGTAAGCGGGGGGGCAGAAACAGATACGCAGTATTTT; CDR3aa: CSAPNPVSGGAETDTQYF; v_gene: TRBV20-1; abundance: many; j_gene: TRBJ2-3; d_gene: TRBD2
CDR3nt: TGTGCCAGCAGCTTAACTACAGGCAAGTACAATGAGCAGTTCTTC; CDR3aa: CASSLTTGKYNEQFF; v_gene: TRBV7-2; abundance: NA; j_gene: TRBJ2-1; d_gene: NA
CDR3nt: TGTGCCAGCAGTTCATTACAGGGGGCGCAATACGAGCAGTACTTC; CDR3aa: CASSSLQGAQYEQYF; v_gene: TRBV27; abundance: NA; j_gene: TRBJ2-7; d_gene: TRBD1
CDR3nt: TGTGCCAGCGGGACACCTCCCTACACTGAAGCTTTCTTT; CDR3aa: CASGTPPYTEAFF; v_gene: TRBV5-4; abundance: many; j_gene: TRBJ1-1; d_gene: NA
CDR3nt: TGTGCCAGCAGCTTAGACCAGGGATACACTGAAGCTTTCTTT; CDR3aa: CASSLDQGYTEAFF; v_gene: TRBV5-5; abundance: NA; j_gene: TRBJ1-1; d_gene: NA
CDR3nt: TGTGCCAGCAGCCTCGGCGGGGGGGTGACAGAGACCCAGTACTTC; CDR3aa: CASSLGGGVTETQYF; v_gene: TRBV7-2; abundance: many; j_gene: TRBJ2-5; d_gene: TRBD2
CDR3nt: TGTGCCAGCATCCGAGCGGGGGAAAGCTCCTACAATGAGCAGTTCTTC; CDR3aa: CASIRAGESSYNEQFF; v_gene: TRBV5-5; abundance: many; j_gene: TRBJ2-1; d_gene: TRBD2